What follows are 25 T cell receptor beta chains derived from one specimen sequenced in a study of CD8 T cells in ankylosing spondylitis. MiXCR was run by TCRdb on the 5' RACE reads, yielding one entry per CDR3 protein. The table shows 200,000 to 300,000 distinct CDR3 sequences, with more than 9% occurring only once. The sample comprised blood, either unsorted or a sorted T cell fraction (not recorded which). Every receptor here comes from a male donor with ankylosing spondylitis or in good health (not recorded which).

There are many counts of this clonotype. This sequence joins TRBV3-1 and TRBJ1-1; TRBD1 aligns across 7 bases. Trimming removed 8 bases from V and 11 bases from J; junction bases left unmatched: 11. Germline CDR1 LGHDT, CDR2 YNNKEL (reference sequence). This CDR3 has 12 amino acids. CDR3 bases: TGTGCCAGCGGCCTACAGGGGAGGGGCGCTTTCTTT. Translation gives CASGLQGRGAFF. The full variable domain, with the rest looked up from reference TRBV3-1 and TRBJ1-1, is DTAVSQTPKYLVTQMGNDKSIKCEQNLGHDTMYWYKQDSKKFLKIMFSYNNKELIINETVPNRFSPKSPDKAHLNLHINSLELGDSAVYFCASGLQGRGAFFGQGTRLTVV.

This clonotype appeared many times. The genes are TRBV6-2 or TRBV6-3 and TRBJ2-5; D is unresolved. Germline V gene sequence: CDR1 MNHEY, CDR2 SVGEGT. The ends were cut back, 2 bases at V and 0 bases at J, with 4 bases in the middle. This CDR3 comprises 13 residues. DNA for the CDR3: TGTGCCAGCAGTTACGTTTACCAAGAGACCCAGTACTTC. As protein: CASSYVYQETQYF.

This clonotype was counted many times. The chain recombines TRBV20-1 with TRBJ1-2, with TRBD1 identical over 7 bases. This CDR3 region has 12 residues. With 1 base clipped from V and 8 bases from J, the junction kept 4 bases outside the gene matches. In germline, CDR1 is DFQATT, CDR2 SNEGSKA (reference sequence). The CDR3 DNA sequence: TGCAGTGCTAGAGTACAGGGGCCCGGCTACACCTTC. It is translated as CSARVQGPGYTF.

This clonotype has a count of ten or more. J is TRBJ1-1 and V is TRBV20-1; D might be TRBD1 (6 bases). The germline gives CDR1 DFQATT, CDR2 SNEGSKA (reference sequence). Trimming left V 4 bases short and J 0 bases short, with 12 bases between. The CDR3 has 14 amino acids. The CDR3 protein is CSANTGSMNTEAFF. The CDR3 DNA reads TGCAGTGCTAATACAGGGTCGATGAACACTGAAGCTTTCTTT.

This clonotype has just a few counts. This chain links TRBV5-1 with TRBJ2-2; D unclear. V was pared by 1 base and J by 1 base, with 20 bases between. The length of the CDR3 is 19 residues. Germline values: CDR1 SGHRS, CDR2 YFSETQ. CDR3 region: CASSLYPDNTLQNTGELFF. The CDR3 DNA is TGCGCCAGCAGCTTGTACCCCGACAACACACTCCAGAACACCGGGGAGCTGTTTTTT. Variable domain in full (rest from reference TRBV5-1 and TRBJ2-2): KAGVTQTPRYLIKTRGQQVTLSCSPISGHRSVSWYQQTPGQGLQFLFEYFSETQRNKGNFPGRFSGRQFSNSRSEMNVSTLELGDSALYLCASSLYPDNTLQNTGELFFGEGSRLTVL.

CDR3 bases: TGTGCCAGCAGCTTAGGACCCGGATCGCAGTATTTT. It translates to CASSLGPGSQYF. The genes are TRBV7-2 and TRBJ2-3; D is unclear. The CDR3 is made up of 12 amino acids. V was pared by 1 base and J by 10 bases, with 9 bases between. Germline lookup yields CDR1 SGHTA and CDR2 FQGNSA. The variable domain in full, completed from reference TRBV7-2 and TRBJ2-3, reads GAGVSQSPSNKVTEKGKDVELRCDPISGHTALYWYRQSLGQGLEFLIYFQGNSAPDKSGLPSDRFSAERTGGSVSTLTIQRTQQEDSAVYLCASSLGPGSQYFGPGTRLTVL.

This clonotype was seen many times. The rearrangement links TRBV7-2 to TRBJ1-2; perhaps TRBD1 as D (5 bases). V shed 5 bases and J shed 5 bases, with 24 bases lying between them. Per germline, CDR1 SGHTA and CDR2 FQGNSA. This CDR3 has 17 amino acids. The CDR3 region has the DNA TGTGCCAGCAGCCCCGTTGTCACCCCCCAGGGTACTTATGGCTACACCTTC. It yields the protein CASSPVVTPQGTYGYTF. The full variable domain, rest sourced from reference TRBV7-2 and TRBJ1-2, is GAGVSQSPSNKVTEKGKDVELRCDPISGHTALYWYRQSLGQGLEFLIYFQGNSAPDKSGLPSDRFSAERTGGSVSTLTIQRTQQEDSAVYLCASSPVVTPQGTYGYTFGSGTRLTVV.

The table lists this clonotype with many counts. The J gene is TRBJ1-1, the V gene TRBV29-1, with a weak D call TRBD1 (5 bases). CDR1 SQVTM and CDR2 ANQGSEA come from the germline V gene. V was shortened by 4 bases and J by 0 bases, with 9 bases between the two germline ends. The CDR3 length is 13 residues. The CDR3 DNA reads as TGCAGCGTTGTAAGACAGATGAACACTGAAGCTTTCTTT. Protein: CSVVRQMNTEAFF. Supplemented by reference TRBV29-1 and TRBJ1-1, the full variable domain reads SAVISQKPSRDICQRGTSLTIQCQVDSQVTMMFWYRQQPGQSLTLIATANQGSEATYESGFVIDKFPISRPNLTFSTLTVSNMSPEDSSIYLCSVVRQMNTEAFFGQGTRLTVV.

This clonotype occurred many times. This chain links TRBV9 with TRBJ2-2; D not resolved. Per the germline V gene, CDR1 is SGDLS and CDR2 is YYNGEE. CDR3 length: 14 residues. Trimming left V 4 bases short and J 4 bases short, with 11 bases between. The CDR3 DNA follows: TGTGCCAGCAGCTTCCGCCGCAGCACCGGGGAGCTGTTTTTT. It codes for CASSFRRSTGELFF.

This clonotype has a count of ten or more. This rearrangement joins TRBV20-1 to TRBJ1-1; weak D call: TRBD1 (6 bases). The germline V and J ends were trimmed by 5 bases and 5 bases, with 18 bases remaining between them. Germline V lookup: CDR1 DFQATT, CDR2 SNEGSKA (reference sequence). This CDR3 is 14 amino acids long. The CDR3 protein is CSASPPGAGTEAFF. DNA for the CDR3: TGCAGTGCTTCACCACCGGGGGCAGGAACTGAAGCTTTCTTT.

The chain has TRBV10-3 and TRBJ2-1, with 8 bases aligning to TRBD1. V trimming: 6 bases; J trimming: 6 bases; junction bases outside the gene matches: 13. CDR1 is ENHRY and CDR2 is SYGVKD in the germline V gene. The CDR3 runs to 16 residues. CDR3 sequence reads: CAIRSTGGGYGNEQFF. The DNA for the CDR3 is TGTGCCATCAGATCTACAGGGGGTGGATACGGCAATGAGCAGTTCTTC.

This clonotype was counted ten times or more. The V call is TRBV3-1, the J call TRBJ1-4; possibly TRBD1 for D (6 bases). Germline CDR1 LGHDT, CDR2 YNNKEL (reference sequence). V was shortened by 5 bases and J by 1 base, with 14 bases between the two germline ends. CDR3 length: 16 amino acids. CDR3 DNA sequence: TGTGCCAGCAGCAACAGGGATATCGGAACTAATGAAAAACTGTTTTTT. Its protein product is CASSNRDIGTNEKLFF.

This clonotype was seen ten or more times. CDR3 bases: TGTGCCTGGATGGGGACTAGCGGACATCAAGAGACCCAGTACTTC. Translated: CAWMGTSGHQETQYF. The chain links TRBV30 to TRBJ2-5, with TRBD2 matching over 11 bases. The CDR3 contains 15 residues. J lost 2 bases, V lost 4 bases, and 6 bases had no gene match. The germline V gene encodes CDR1 GTSNPN and CDR2 SVGIG (reference sequence).

This clonotype was picked up many times. The chain combines TRBV3-1 with TRBJ2-3; 7 bases agree with TRBD1. With V trimmed by 2 bases and J by 4 bases, 6 bases remained unmatched. Germline values: CDR1 LGHDT, CDR2 YNNKEL (reference sequence). This CDR3 contains 15 residues. CDR3: CASSQTDRASDTQYF. The CDR3 coding sequence is TGTGCCAGCAGCCAAACAGACAGGGCCTCAGATACGCAGTATTTT.

This clonotype was picked up many times. J is TRBJ2-7 and V is TRBV6-1; D may be TRBD1 or TRBD2 (5 bases each). The CDR3 runs 17 residues. Trimming pared 6 bases from V and 5 bases from J, leaving 26 bases between. The germline V gene encodes CDR1 MNHNS and CDR2 SASEGT. The CDR3 is CASSPDLKGPGSDEQYF. In DNA, the CDR3 is TGTGCCAGCAGCCCTGACCTTAAGGGACCTGGCTCAGACGAGCAGTACTTC.

This clonotype has at least ten counts. V is TRBV3-1 and J is TRBJ2-7; D is possibly TRBD1 (6 bases). V lost 4 bases and J lost 2, with 15 bases in between. This CDR3 region has 15 residues. CDR1 is LGHDT, CDR2 YNNKEL, per germline (reference sequence). The CDR3 is CASSLDRSPTYEQYF. Here the CDR3 DNA reads TGTGCCAGCAGCCTCGACAGGAGCCCTACCTACGAGCAGTACTTC.

This clonotype showed up many times. This chain joins TRBV5-1 and TRBJ2-3; 9 bases align to TRBD1. The V gene's germline CDR1 is SGHRS and CDR2 YFSETQ. The junction had 10 bases not matched to a gene; V was cut back by 5 bases and J by 0 bases. The CDR3 has 17 residues. The chain's CDR3 is CASRTGTGKGSTDTQYF. CDR3 nucleotide sequence: TGCGCCAGCAGGACCGGGACAGGGAAGGGAAGCACAGATACGCAGTATTTT. The full variable domain, completed using reference TRBV5-1 and TRBJ2-3, is KAGVTQTPRYLIKTRGQQVTLSCSPISGHRSVSWYQQTPGQGLQFLFEYFSETQRNKGNFPGRFSGRQFSNSRSEMNVSTLELGDSALYLCASRTGTGKGSTDTQYFGPGTRLTVL.

This clonotype appeared many times. The chain carries TRBV3-1 and TRBJ2-6; no clear D. The germline gives CDR1 LGHDT, CDR2 YNNKEL (reference sequence). Trimming took off 1 base at V and 0 bases at J, with 13 bases between the two ends. This CDR3 comprises 18 residues. The CDR3 nucleotides read TGTGCCAGCAGCCAAGCAGCAGGTTTGAACTCTGGGGCCAACGTCCTGACTTTC. Residues: CASSQAAGLNSGANVLTF.

In the case of this clonotype: A much larger clone sits a single nucleotide away, making a read error possible. The chain joins TRBV9 to TRBJ2-5; a weak D match, TRBD2 (6 bases). This CDR3 region has 13 residues. CDR1 SGDLS and CDR2 YYNGEE come from the germline V gene. The CDR3 protein is CVSSVGGKETQYF. The CDR3 DNA is TGTGTCAGCAGCGTAGGCGGGAAAGAGACCCAGTACTTC.

This clonotype was seen only a few times. This chain links TRBV6-5 with TRBJ1-1; D ambiguous. With 2 bases removed from V and 1 base from J, the gap between germline ends came to 8 bases. The CDR3 runs to 14 residues. The germline gives CDR1 MNHEY, CDR2 SVGAGI. This CDR3 is CASSYINRNTEAFF. CDR3 bases: TGTGCCAGCAGTTACATAAACCGGAACACTGAAGCTTTCTTT.

There are many counts of this clonotype. The genes are TRBV15 and TRBJ2-7; tentatively, D is TRBD1 (5 bases). Germline loops: CDR1 LNHNV, CDR2 YYDKDF (reference sequence). V gave up 0 bases and J gave up 7 bases, with 16 bases separating them. This CDR3 contains 15 residues. DNA of the CDR3: TGTGCCACCAGCAGAGACTGGACACCCTTGAGGGAGCAGTACTTC. This encodes CATSRDWTPLREQYF.

This chain links TRBV2 with TRBJ2-3; D is unclear. Trimming stripped 4 bases from V and 5 bases from J, with 7 bases between. Germline CDR1 is SNHLY and CDR2 is FYNNEI. The CDR3 consists of 12 residues. The chain's CDR3 is CASSGSGDTQYF. For the CDR3, the DNA is TGTGCCAGCAGTGGGTCGGGAGATACGCAGTATTTT.

Many counts were recorded for this clonotype. The genes are TRBV7-2 and TRBJ1-1; D remains unclear. The germline CDR1 and CDR2 sequences are SGHTA and FQGNSA. V dropped 3 bases and J dropped 4 bases, with 3 bases sitting between them. This CDR3 region has 11 residues. For the CDR3, the DNA is TGTGCCAGCAGCTTGGTCACTGAAGCTTTCTTT. Translation gives CASSLVTEAFF.

This CDR3 is CSASLAGAGNEQFF. Here the CDR3 DNA reads TGCAGTGCTAGTCTAGCGGGAGCAGGCAATGAGCAGTTCTTC. V gene TRBV20-1 combines with J gene TRBJ2-1, with 10 positions matching TRBD2. V lost 3 bases to trimming and J lost 6 bases; unmatched junction nucleotides: 5. Germline values: CDR1 DFQATT, CDR2 SNEGSKA (reference sequence). This CDR3 has 14 amino acids.

This clonotype was recorded many times. J is TRBJ2-5 and V is TRBV11-2; D gene ambiguous. This CDR3 has 15 residues. CDR1 is SGHAT, CDR2 FQNNGV, per germline. V was pared by 2 bases and J by 4 bases, with 14 bases between. CDR3 amino acids: CASSLRLRPGETQYF. In DNA, the CDR3 is TGTGCCAGCAGCTTAAGACTCCGACCCGGAGAGACCCAGTACTTC.